Shown below are 20 T cell receptor beta chains from a single sample sequenced in a study of CD8+CD57+ T cells in acquired aplastic anemia. Those patients picked for sequencing had displayed CD8+CD57+ cell expansion on flow cytometry. Profiling that covered TCR beta VDJ and CDR3 relied on genomic DNA as its template. TCRdb used MiXCR to reprocess the reads, holding one entry per CDR3 protein. The sample has over 150,000 distinct CDR3 sequences, about 50% seen once. Source material: sorted CD4+, CD8+, or CD8+CD57+ T cells (not recorded which) from PBMCs. These receptors were obtained from a human donor with aplastic anemia.

This chain links TRBV9 with TRBJ2-1, with D perhaps being TRBD1 or TRBD2 (6 bases each). The germline gives CDR1 SGDLS, CDR2 YYNGEE. The CDR3 is 16 residues long. V was cut by 4 bases and J by 4 bases, with 18 bases left in between. The CDR3 loop reads CASSLRWGATYNEQFF. In nucleotides, the CDR3 is TGTGCCAGCAGCTTGAGGTGGGGGGCCACTTACAATGAGCAGTTCTTC.

Of note for this clonotype: In this CDR3 the conserved last residue, phenylalanine or tryptophan, is missing, so a read error is likely. The chain joins TRBV10-1 to TRBJ2-5; D unclear. The CDR3 totals 12 residues. CDR1 and CDR2 (germline): WNHNN, SYGVQD (reference sequence). V lost 10 bases to trimming and J lost 4 bases, with 13 bases between them. CDR3 sequence: CATWVGGETQYS. The CDR3 DNA follows: TGCGCCACCTGGGTTGGTGGAGAGACCCAGTACTCC.

This clonotype was observed at least ten times. V and J are TRBV2 and TRBJ2-2, with 10 bases lining up with TRBD2. CDR3 length equals 15 residues. Germline CDR1 SNHLY, CDR2 FYNNEI. V gave up 6 bases and J gave up 6 bases; unmatched junction bases: 7. In DNA form, the CDR3 reads TGTGCCAGCAGGAAAAGCGGGGGGGCCCCCGGGGAGCTGTTTTTT. Its translation: CASRKSGGAPGELFF.

The chain links TRBV10-2 to TRBJ2-7; D is perhaps TRBD2 (5 bases). Trimming pared 4 bases from V and 7 bases from J, leaving 14 bases between. Germline V gene lookup returns CDR1 WSHSY and CDR2 SAAADI. This CDR3 is built from 13 residues. CDR3 DNA: TGCGCCAGCAGTGCGAGCCCTACGGGGGAGCAGTACTTC. Amino acids: CASSASPTGEQYF.

Details on this clonotype: The conserved final phenylalanine or tryptophan is absent from the CDR3, which likely points to a read error. Because the CDR3's place on the DNA is in doubt, the DNA is left out and the CDR3 is given as listed by TCRdb. The chain links TRBV2 to TRBJ2-5; TRBD2 is the table's D call, not checked against the DNA. CDR1 SNHLY and CDR2 FYNNEI come from the germline V gene. The CDR3 adds up to 14 amino acids, both ends counted. CDR3 residues: CASSEGGTIKTRYS.

The chain's CDR3 is CASSSGRELFF. CDR3 in DNA: TGTGCCAGCAGTAGCGGCCGGGAGCTGTTTTTT. The gene calls are TRBV13 and TRBJ2-2; D possibly corresponds to TRBD2 (6 bases). The length of the CDR3 is 11 residues. V was clipped by 6 bases and J by 9 bases, with 8 bases between them. CDR1 is PRHDT and CDR2 is FYEKMQ in the germline V gene (reference sequence).

This clonotype was seen ten or more times. The chain joins TRBV19 to TRBJ1-4; D gene ambiguous. This CDR3 contains 13 residues. Germline lookup yields CDR1 LNHDA and CDR2 SQIVND (reference sequence). V was trimmed by 8 bases and J by 8 bases, leaving 15 bases between them. For the CDR3, the DNA is TGTGCCAGTCACACGTGGAGCGGCGAAAAACTGTTTTTT. Amino acid sequence: CASHTWSGEKLFF.

In its sample, this clonotype was seen a few times. The V and J genes are TRBV25-1 and TRBJ2-1; D remains ambiguous. Germline CDR1 reads MGHDK; CDR2 reads SYGVNS. Trimming pared 5 bases from V and 6 bases from J, leaving 14 bases between. The length of the CDR3 is 14 residues. In nucleotides, the CDR3 is TGTGCCAGCAGTCTCGCCGGAGATTCCAATGAGCAGTTCTTC. Residues: CASSLAGDSNEQFF.

In its sample, this clonotype was seen many times. The J gene is TRBJ1-6, the V gene TRBV11-2; no definite D call. Trimming cost V 1 base and J 7 bases, with 8 bases left between them. The CDR3 spans 14 residues. Germline CDR1 is SGHAT and CDR2 is FQNNGV. The CDR3 sequence: CASSLGRLNSPLHF. CDR3 nucleotide sequence: TGTGCCAGCAGCTTAGGACGTCTCAATTCACCCCTCCACTTT.

This chain links TRBV9 with TRBJ2-5; tentatively, D is TRBD1 or TRBD2 (5 bases each). Between the trimmed V and J ends, which lost 4 bases and 3 bases, there was a span of 10 bases. In germline, CDR1 is SGDLS, CDR2 YYNGEE. The CDR3 is 13 amino acids. The CDR3 DNA reads TGTGCCAGCAGCCCCGGGACGGAAGAGACCCAGTACTTC. It yields the protein CASSPGTEETQYF. Filled out from reference TRBV9 and TRBJ2-5, the complete variable domain reads DSGVTQTPKHLITATGQRVTLRCSPRSGDLSVYWYQQSLDQGLQFLIQYYNGEERAKGNILERFSAQQFPDLHSELNLSSLELGDSALYFCASSPGTEETQYFGPGTRLLVL.

This clonotype was seen only a few times. The chain uses TRBV7-9 and TRBJ2-5; D gene ambiguous. Germline CDR1 SEHNR, CDR2 FQNEAQ (reference sequence). With 5 bases removed from V and 4 bases from J, the gap between germline ends came to 20 bases. This CDR3 spans 16 amino acids. The CDR3, as DNA: TGTGCCAGCAGCATGGGTTTGAGCAACACAGCAGAGACCCAGTACTTC. This encodes CASSMGLSNTAETQYF.

This clonotype has just a few counts. The CDR3 sequence: CASSALAPGGTDTQYF. The DNA of the CDR3 is TGTGCCAGCAGTGCCCTAGCCCCCGGCGGTACAGATACGCAGTATTTT. V usage is TRBV6-1 and J usage is TRBJ2-3; a possible D gene is TRBD2 (5 bases). Germline CDR1 and CDR2: MNHNS and SASEGT. V shed 4 bases and J shed 3 bases, with 17 bases lying between them. This CDR3 has 16 residues.

This clonotype was counted ten times or more. The chain is built from TRBV24-1 and TRBJ2-3; D may correspond to TRBD1 or TRBD2 (5 bases each). V was pared by 4 bases and J by 1 base, with 8 bases between. The CDR3 has 14 amino acids. CDR1 is KGHDR and CDR2 is SFDVKD in the germline V gene. CDR3: CATSDPGRTDTQYF. Written as DNA, the CDR3 is TGTGCCACCAGTGACCCGGGACGCACAGATACGCAGTATTTT.

Concerning this clonotype: Since the CDR3 does not end with the conserved phenylalanine or tryptophan, this likely comes from a read error. Because the CDR3's place on the DNA is in doubt, the DNA is left out and the CDR3 is given as listed by TCRdb. The rearrangement joins TRBV19 to TRBJ2-7. Germline lookup yields CDR1 LNHDA and CDR2 SQIVND (reference sequence). The CDR3 totals 8 residues, both ends included. The CDR3 sequence is CASSISYI.

V gene TRBV10-3 combines with J gene TRBJ2-5, with D possibly being TRBD1 (6 bases). Trimming left V 8 bases short and J 5 bases short, with 15 bases between. The CDR3 runs 13 residues. CDR1 and CDR2 from the germline V gene are ENHRY and SYGVKD. CDR3 nucleotides: TGTGCCATCGGGACACCGGCCGGGGAGACCCAGTACTTC. Its protein is CAIGTPAGETQYF.

Turning to this clonotype: A read error is possible here, since a much larger clone lies one base away. This chain uses TRBV10-3 with TRBJ1-1; D not resolved. CDR3 length: 12 amino acids. The germline V gene has CDR1 ENHRY and CDR2 SYGVKD. The CDR3 region is CASRRVNTDAFF. The CDR3 DNA reads TGTGCCAGCAGACGAGTGAACACTGACGCTTTCTTT.

The gene calls are TRBV19 and TRBJ2-7; no reliable D call. Germline values: CDR1 LNHDA, CDR2 SQIVND (reference sequence). The CDR3 covers 15 residues. V was trimmed by 1 base and J by 2 bases, leaving 12 bases between them. The CDR3 DNA reads as TGTGCCAGTAGTATAGGGGTGACCCCAACCTACGAGCAGTACTTC. It yields the protein CASSIGVTPTYEQYF.

There are many counts of this clonotype. V gene TRBV19 combines with J gene TRBJ2-1, with TRBD1 matching 8 bases. Germline values: CDR1 LNHDA, CDR2 SQIVND (reference sequence). Germline trimming cut 5 bases from V and 2 bases from J; bases unmatched to any gene: 5. The CDR3 has 15 amino acids. The CDR3 DNA follows: TGTGCCAGTAGTGCGGGACAGGCCGCCTACAATGAGCAGTTCTTC. It encodes CASSAGQAAYNEQFF.

This clonotype was picked up many times. V gene TRBV5-1 combines with J gene TRBJ1-6; D is unresolved. The CDR3 has 16 residues. Germline V gene sequence: CDR1 SGHRS, CDR2 YFSETQ. The germline V and J ends were trimmed by 1 base and 8 bases, with 16 bases remaining between them. The CDR3 DNA sequence: TGCGCCAGCAGCTTGAGGTTTAGGGCAGAGGATTCACCCCTCCACTTT. This encodes CASSLRFRAEDSPLHF.

This clonotype was counted once. The chain employs TRBV5-4 and TRBJ1-1; D gene uncertain. Germline CDR1 is SGHNT and CDR2 is YYREEE (reference sequence). V was shortened by 3 bases and J by 6 bases, with 9 bases between the two germline ends. This CDR3 region has 12 residues. The CDR3 DNA sequence: TGTGCCAGCAGCTCAGGAAGTCCTGAAGCTTTCTTT. Translated, it gives CASSSGSPEAFF.